These 9 T cell receptor beta chains originate from one sample sequenced in a study of CD8 T cells in ankylosing spondylitis. TCRdb recomputed calls from the 5' RACE reads with MiXCR, one row per CDR3 protein. In the table there are 200,000 or so distinct CDR3 sequences, approximately 18% of which are singletons. The specimen was blood, either unsorted or a sorted T cell fraction (not recorded which). Source of these receptors: a male donor under 35 with ankylosing spondylitis or in good health (not recorded which).

This clonotype was detected many times. This rearrangement joins TRBV12-3 or TRBV12-4 to TRBJ2-1, with D unclear. V was clipped by 4 bases and J by 3 bases, with 16 bases between them. CDR3 length: 16 amino acids. In DNA, the CDR3 is TGTGCCAGCAGTTCCCCCCGAAGGCGGCTCTACAATGAGCAGTTCTTC. Protein sequence: CASSSPRRRLYNEQFF.

The sample holds many counts of this clonotype. This chain links TRBV5-1 with TRBJ2-7; D unclear. The CDR3 has 14 residues. Germline CDR1 and CDR2: SGHRS and YFSETQ. V gave up 1 base and J gave up 4 bases, with 12 bases separating them. As DNA, the CDR3 is TGCGCCAGCAGCTTGAATGATGGGGATTACGAGCAGTACGTC. Translating gives CASSLNDGDYEQYV.

This clonotype was counted ten times or more. The gene calls are TRBV12-3 or TRBV12-4 and TRBJ2-6; D perhaps matches TRBD1 (6 bases). CDR3 length equals 20 residues. The V gene lost 1 base and the J gene lost 0 bases, with 19 bases spanning the gap. DNA for the CDR3: TGTGCCAGCAGTTTAGTGGGGGCCAGGGGTCTTACCTCTGGGGCCAACGTCCTGACTTTC. As protein: CASSLVGARGLTSGANVLTF.

This rearrangement joins TRBV29-1 to TRBJ2-3; D is unresolved. Germline CDR1 is SQVTM and CDR2 is ANQGSEA. There are 13 residues in the CDR3. The ends were cut back, 5 bases at V and 1 base at J, with 10 bases in the middle. The CDR3 region is CSVHGPGTDTQYF. The CDR3, as DNA: TGCAGCGTTCATGGGCCGGGCACAGATACGCAGTATTTT.

This clonotype was seen ten or more times. The V call is TRBV15, the J call TRBJ2-1; TRBD2 is a possible D gene (6 bases). Germline CDR1 LNHNV, CDR2 YYDKDF (reference sequence). This CDR3 region has 19 residues. Trimming removed 0 bases at V and 3 bases at J, with 21 bases between. The CDR3 is CATSRDSSGLPHHYNEQFF. CDR3 DNA sequence: TGTGCCACCAGCAGAGATAGTAGCGGACTACCGCACCACTACAATGAGCAGTTCTTC. Full variable domain (remainder filled in from reference TRBV15 and TRBJ2-1): DAMVIQNPRYQVTQFGKPVTLSCSQTLNHNVMYWYQQKSSQAPKLLFHYYDKDFNNEADTPDNFQSRRPNTSFCFLDIRSPGLGDTAMYLCATSRDSSGLPHHYNEQFFGPGTRLTVL.

This clonotype was recorded at least ten times. Written as DNA, the CDR3 is TGTGCCAGCAGTTTAAGCCCGACTAGCGGGATTTACAATGAGCAGTTCTTC. The encoded protein is CASSLSPTSGIYNEQFF. The chain links TRBV27 to TRBJ2-1; TRBD2 matches at 11 bases. Germline V CDR1 and CDR2: MNHEY, SMNVEV (reference sequence). The CDR3 extends over 17 amino acids. V dropped 2 bases and J dropped 4; count of bases not matched to a gene: 7.

This clonotype showed up many times. This chain connects TRBV11-1 to TRBJ2-1; D is possibly TRBD2 (5 bases). The CDR3 sequence is 16 residues long. Germline V gene lookup returns CDR1 SGHAT and CDR2 FQDESV (reference sequence). V was shortened by 5 bases and J by 0 bases, with 14 bases between the two germline ends. CDR3: CASSPTPGSSYNEQFF. CDR3 sequence (DNA): TGTGCCAGCAGCCCAACGCCGGGGAGCTCCTACAATGAGCAGTTCTTC.

This clonotype has at least ten counts. This chain links TRBV29-1 with TRBJ2-4; D remains ambiguous. Trimming shortened V by 2 bases and J by 8 bases, and 22 bases separated the two germline ends. The CDR3 contains 16 residues. The V gene's germline CDR1 is SQVTM and CDR2 ANQGSEA. In DNA form, the CDR3 reads TGCAGCGTTGAACCTACGGACGTCGGAGTAGAGCACATTCAGTACTTC. Its translation is CSVEPTDVGVEHIQYF.

This clonotype was counted many times. The chain has TRBV6-2 or TRBV6-3 and TRBJ2-7; 8 bases line up with TRBD2. Per germline, CDR1 MNHEY and CDR2 SVGEGT. The J segment lost 4 bases and the V segment lost 5 bases, leaving 10 bases of the junction unmatched. The CDR3 is made up of 15 amino acids. CDR3 sequence: CASSPMWIAGYEQYF. In DNA, the CDR3 is TGTGCCAGCAGTCCCATGTGGATAGCGGGATACGAGCAGTACTTC.